These 20 T cell receptor beta chains were all obtained from the same sample, sequenced in a study of cytomegalovirus exposure and HLA in healthy donors. Both 60 Vbeta primers and 13 Jbeta primers went into the PCR. Here immunoSEQ multiplex PCR was the method, and the copy in TCRdb shows in-frame clones only, minus some. The sample has about 150,000 clones, 77% seen once; the top ten hold roughly 1.4%. Source material: PBMCs. The receptor set was obtained from a woman in her twenties or thirties in good health and CMV-seropositive.

V and J are TRBV6-1 and TRBJ2-7; D not resolved. V dropped 3 bases and J dropped 0 bases, with 6 bases sitting between them. CDR1 and CDR2 (germline): MNHNS, SASEGT. This CDR3 has 13 amino acids. This CDR3 is CASSDQFSYEQYF. CDR3 bases: TGTGCCAGCAGTGATCAGTTCTCCTACGAGCAGTACTTC.

V gene TRBV13 combines with J gene TRBJ2-6; D perhaps matches TRBD1 (5 bases). CDR1 and CDR2 from the germline V gene are PRHDT and FYEKMQ (reference sequence). This CDR3 has 16 residues. The ends were cut back, 5 bases at V and 2 bases at J, with 13 bases in the middle. This CDR3 is CASSTGRGTGANVLTF. Written as DNA, the CDR3 is TGTGCCAGCAGCACCGGAAGGGGAACTGGGGCCAACGTCCTGACTTTC.

The sample holds a few counts of this clone. The chain links TRBV30 to TRBJ2-7; the D gene is possibly TRBD1 (6 bases). This CDR3 spans 12 amino acids. In germline, CDR1 is GTSNPN, CDR2 SVGIG (reference sequence). The V end was cut by 2 bases, the J end by 4 bases, with 9 bases between. CDR3 residues: CAWSKQGYEQYF. In nucleotides, the CDR3 is TGTGCCTGGAGTAAACAGGGTTACGAGCAGTACTTC.

A single count supports this clone. The gene calls are TRBV6-1 and TRBJ1-3; perhaps TRBD1 as D (6 bases). This CDR3 comprises 13 residues. Trimming shortened V by 11 bases and J by 1 base, and 12 bases separated the two germline ends. The germline V gene encodes CDR1 MNHNS and CDR2 SASEGT. CDR3 sequence: CAGGHLSGNTIYF. The CDR3 bases are TGTGCCGGGGGACATCTTTCTGGAAACACCATATATTTT.

This clone was observed a few times. The gene calls are TRBV6-5 and TRBJ2-7; 7 bases fit TRBD2. V shed 6 bases, J shed 3 bases, and the junction held 11 bases outside the gene matches. CDR1 is MNHEY and CDR2 is SVGAGI in the germline V gene. The CDR3 runs 15 residues. The CDR3 is CASRYSASGNYEQYF. CDR3 nucleotide sequence: TGTGCCAGCAGGTATTCCGCCAGCGGGAACTACGAGCAGTACTTC.

This clone was picked up one time. V usage is TRBV7-2 and J usage is TRBJ2-1; no clear D. Germline lookup yields CDR1 SGHTA and CDR2 FQGNSA. The CDR3 runs to 13 residues. Trimming left V 7 bases short and J 5 bases short, with 12 bases between. The CDR3: CASTSSPHNEQFF. Here the CDR3 DNA reads TGTGCCAGCACCTCGAGTCCCCACAATGAGCAGTTCTTC.

This clone was seen a few times. This rearrangement joins TRBV18 to TRBJ1-1, with TRBD1 identical over 8 bases. The V segment lost 4 bases and the J segment 1 base; nucleotides outside the gene matches: 5. The CDR3 is 15 amino acids. Looked up from germline, CDR1 is KGHSH and CDR2 is LQKENI. CDR3 sequence (DNA): TGTGCCAGCTCACAGATGACAGGGGAGAACACTGAAGCTTTCTTT. The encoded protein is CASSQMTGENTEAFF.

The chain employs TRBV29-1 and TRBJ2-1, with D perhaps matching TRBD1 (5 bases). The germline V gene has CDR1 SQVTM and CDR2 ANQGSEA. V was pared by 4 bases and J by 9 bases, with 10 bases between. The CDR3 consists of 11 residues. The CDR3 here is CSVGTKGEQFF. CDR3 nucleotides: TGCAGCGTTGGGACAAAGGGTGAGCAGTTCTTC.

The chain has TRBV6-5 and TRBJ2-1; D perhaps matches TRBD2 (5 bases). CDR3 length equals 12 residues. Per the germline V gene, CDR1 is MNHEY and CDR2 is SVGAGI. V was pared by 5 bases and J by 7 bases, with 9 bases between. The CDR3 is CASSPSGNEQFF. The CDR3, as DNA: TGTGCCAGCAGTCCAAGCGGTAATGAGCAGTTCTTC.

J is TRBJ1-1 and V is TRBV28, with 8 bases lining up with TRBD1. Germline V gene lookup returns CDR1 MDHEN and CDR2 SYDVKM. There are 14 residues in the CDR3. J was trimmed by 7 bases and V by 3 bases; bases with no gene match: 7. The CDR3 loop is CASSFQTGVREAFF. CDR3 bases: TGTGCCAGCAGTTTTCAGACAGGGGTACGTGAAGCTTTCTTT.

V is TRBV7-2 and J is TRBJ2-7; 8 nucleotides align to TRBD2. Germline assignment: CDR1 SGHTA and CDR2 FQGNSA. CDR3 length equals 16 residues. The trim removed 3 bases at V and 6 bases at J, leaving 13 bases unmatched. Here the CDR3 DNA reads TGTGCCAGCAGCTTTTTTACCTCCCGGGAGGGGGGCGAGCAGTACTTC. Residues: CASSFFTSREGGEQYF.

The V and J genes are TRBV4-3 and TRBJ2-1, with D possibly being TRBD2 (5 bases). The CDR3 is 15 residues long. Germline CDR1 is LGHNA and CDR2 is YSLEER. Deletions cut 0 bases from V and 4 bases from J, with 10 bases between. The DNA of the CDR3 is TGCGCCAGCAGCCAAGAGGGAGCGGCTTACAATGAGCAGTTCTTC. Protein product: CASSQEGAAYNEQFF.

The chain couples TRBV18 to TRBJ2-7, with 8 bases fitting TRBD2. The V gene's germline CDR1 is KGHSH and CDR2 LQKENI. CDR3 length equals 17 residues. With 3 bases clipped from V and 5 bases from J, the junction kept 15 bases outside the gene matches. CDR3 bases: TGTGCCAGCTCACCCACCGGTGCGGGAGGAGGGAAGGACGAGCAGTACTTC. Its protein product is CASSPTGAGGGKDEQYF.

The V and J genes are TRBV7-2 and TRBJ2-5; 10 bases agree with TRBD2. The CDR3 consists of 15 residues. Germline V lookup: CDR1 SGHTA, CDR2 FQGNSA. J was trimmed by 1 base and V by 6 bases; bases with no gene match: 5. The CDR3 nucleotides are TGTGCCAGCAGTCTAGCGGGAGTCCGCCAAGAGACCCAGTACTTC. Translated: CASSLAGVRQETQYF.

This clone was seen a handful of times. The genes are TRBV10-1 and TRBJ2-1; TRBD2 matches 13 bases. The junction had 9 bases not matched to a gene; V was cut back by 5 bases and J by 11 bases. CDR3 length equals 15 residues. Germline V gene sequence: CDR1 WNHNN, CDR2 SYGVQD (reference sequence). The CDR3 loop is CASSHWTSGSGKQFF. The CDR3 nucleotides are TGCGCCAGCAGTCATTGGACTAGCGGGAGTGGGAAGCAGTTCTTC.

This clone was detected a few times. This chain joins TRBV5-8 and TRBJ2-3; 13 bases align to TRBD2. Germline values: CDR1 SGHTS, CDR2 YDEGEE. With 4 bases clipped from V and 7 bases from J, the junction kept 9 bases outside the gene matches. This CDR3 is 16 amino acids long. The CDR3 region has the DNA TGTGCCAGCAGCCCCAGGACTAGCGGGAGAAGGTATACGCAGTATTTT. Residues: CASSPRTSGRRYTQYF.

The chain uses TRBV5-6 and TRBJ2-5, with 7 bases lining up with TRBD2. J gave up 0 bases and V 2 bases, and 4 bases lay outside the gene matches. This CDR3 comprises 15 residues. CDR1 and CDR2 from the germline V gene are SGHDT and YYEEEE. This CDR3 is CASSFGGRDQETQYF. Here the CDR3 DNA reads TGTGCCAGCAGCTTTGGGGGGAGGGACCAAGAGACCCAGTACTTC.

The sample holds a few counts of this clone. The J gene is TRBJ1-3, the V gene TRBV28, with 9 bases matching TRBD1. The CDR3 consists of 17 residues. Germline V lookup: CDR1 MDHEN, CDR2 SYDVKM. V gave up 5 bases and J gave up 2 bases; unmatched junction bases: 10. In DNA, the CDR3 is TGTGCCAGCAGTCTCAACGGACAGGGGAACGCTGGAAACACCATATATTTT. Amino acids: CASSLNGQGNAGNTIYF.

This chain links TRBV2 with TRBJ2-1; 9 bases fit TRBD2. Germline trimming cut 6 bases from V and 14 bases from J; bases unmatched to any gene: 11. The length of the CDR3 is 13 residues. The germline gives CDR1 SNHLY, CDR2 FYNNEI. As DNA, the CDR3 is TGTGCCAGCAGGGGCCAATTAGCGGGAGTGGAGTTCTTC. Residues: CASRGQLAGVEFF.

This clone showed up just once. The chain links TRBV2 to TRBJ2-7; 10 bases fit TRBD2. Per germline, CDR1 SNHLY and CDR2 FYNNEI. V gave up 3 bases and J gave up 1 base; unmatched junction bases: 6. The CDR3 has 16 residues. Here the CDR3 DNA reads TGTGCCAGCAGTGACGAGGGACTAGCGTCATCCTACGAGCAGTACTTC. Translating it yields CASSDEGLASSYEQYF.